This T cell receptor beta chain was recovered during a study of blood T cell repertoires in COVID-19. The authors' processing: Estimation of nucleated cell counts relied on the amplification of reference gene primers. The assay was immunoSEQ multiplex PCR, and TCRdb's table has in-frame clones only and misses some. V and J calls and clone size are copied from that table; D and trimming were computed from the DNA. Here the sample spans fewer than 350,000 clones, around 81% being singletons. V gave up 4 bases and J gave up 0 bases; unmatched junction bases: 6. CDR3 length: 19 amino acids. Per germline, CDR1 SGHTA and CDR2 FQGNSA.

The chain employs TRBV7-2 and TRBJ2-6; 13 nucleotides align to TRBD2. Specimen: peripheral blood. This TCR derives from a woman aged 50 to 60 with active or convalescent COVID-19. For the CDR3, the DNA is TGTGCCAGCAGCTCCTGGACTAGCGGGAGACACTCTGGGGCCAACGTCCTGACTTTC. This gives the protein CASSSWTSGRHSGANVLTF. Using reference TRBV7-2 and TRBJ2-6 for the parts outside the CDR3, the full variable domain is GAGVSQSPSNKVTEKGKDVELRCDPISGHTALYWYRQSLGQGLEFLIYFQGNSAPDKSGLPSDRFSAERTGGSVSTLTIQRTQQEDSAVYLCASSSWTSGRHSGANVLTFGAGSRLTVL.